This T cell receptor (beta chain) appears in the sequencing data of a study of human T cells and chemical hapten exposure. Study details: Alopecia areata, totalis or universalis affected patients who were mostly female. General observations from the study: The number of TCRs over 1 in 1000 frequency stayed unchanged after DPC.

This clonotype was seen a handful of times. Its target is unknown. Regarding time point: patch test 1, 2 weeks after DPC sensitization. Treatment in this sample: therapeutic diphenylcyclopropenone sensitization with weekly scalp DPC. Unique molecular identifiers were attached to individual cDNA molecules during library preparation. As originally analysed: TCR counts had a median of around 94,000 per sample and spanned about 20,000 to 750,000. MiXCR, applied by TCRdb to the RACE reads, yields one record per CDR3 protein. What appears here as the V and J calls and clone size reflects TCRdb's work, not the paper's. The data contain about 120,000 distinct CDR3 sequences, approximately 15% of them singletons. Germline loops: CDR1 SQVTM, CDR2 ANQGSEA. This CDR3 spans 16 amino acids. The V gene end was trimmed by 7 bases and the J gene end by 7 bases; junction bases not matched to a gene: 13.

The chain is built from TRBV29-1 and TRBJ2-2, with 12 bases lining up with TRBD1. The sequence derives from a man in his late teens or twenties with alopecia areata. Some clones in this sample may be carry-over from other donors' samples. Source: whole blood, taken in connection with sensitization to the hapten diphenylcyclopropenone (DPC). In DNA form, the CDR3 reads TGCAGCGCCTACTCCGGGACAGGGGGCTATGTCGGGGAGCTGTTTTTT. Its translation: CSAYSGTGGYVGELFF.